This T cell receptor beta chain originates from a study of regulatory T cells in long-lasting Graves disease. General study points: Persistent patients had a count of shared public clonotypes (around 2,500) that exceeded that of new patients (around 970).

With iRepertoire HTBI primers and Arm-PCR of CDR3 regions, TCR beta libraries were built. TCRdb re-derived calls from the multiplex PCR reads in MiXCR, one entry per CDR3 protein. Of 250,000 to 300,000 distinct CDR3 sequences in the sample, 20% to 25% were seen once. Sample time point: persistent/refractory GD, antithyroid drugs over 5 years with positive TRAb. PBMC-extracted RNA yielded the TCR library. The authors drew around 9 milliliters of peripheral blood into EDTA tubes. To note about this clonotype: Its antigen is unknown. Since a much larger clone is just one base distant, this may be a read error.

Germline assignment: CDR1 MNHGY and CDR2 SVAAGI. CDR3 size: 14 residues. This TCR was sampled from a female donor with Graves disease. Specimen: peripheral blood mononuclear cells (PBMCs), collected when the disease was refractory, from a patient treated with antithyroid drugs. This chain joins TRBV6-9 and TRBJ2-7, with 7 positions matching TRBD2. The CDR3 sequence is CASSYRGLSYDQYF. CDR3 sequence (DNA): TGTGCCAGCAGTTACCGGGGACTATCCTACGATCAGTACTTC.